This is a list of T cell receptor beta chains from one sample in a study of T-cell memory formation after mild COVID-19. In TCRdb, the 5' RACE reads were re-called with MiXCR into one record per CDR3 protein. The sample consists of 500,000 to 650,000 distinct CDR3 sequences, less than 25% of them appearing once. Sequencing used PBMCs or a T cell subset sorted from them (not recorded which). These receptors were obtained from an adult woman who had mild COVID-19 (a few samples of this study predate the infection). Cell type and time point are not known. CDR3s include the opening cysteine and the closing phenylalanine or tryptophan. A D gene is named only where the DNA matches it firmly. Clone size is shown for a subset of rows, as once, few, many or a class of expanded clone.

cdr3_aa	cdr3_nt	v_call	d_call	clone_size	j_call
CAIRGSSEAFF	TGTGCCATCAGGGGCAGTTCAGAAGCTTTCTTT	TRBV10-3	.	few	TRBJ1-1
CASSQDVAFEGSTEAFF	TGCGCCAGCAGCCAAGATGTTGCATTTGAGGGGAGCACTGAAGCTTTCTTT	TRBV4-3	.	few	TRBJ1-1
CSVTSGRAIPDADTQYF	TGCAGCGTAACTAGCGGGAGGGCCATCCCTGATGCAGATACGCAGTATTTT	TRBV29-1	TRBD2	.	TRBJ2-3
CASRVGTEYEQYF	TGTGCCAGCAGGGTCGGGACGGAGTACGAGCAGTACTTC	TRBV28	.	.	TRBJ2-7
CASSPDSWETQYF	TGTGCCAGCTCACCCGACAGTTGGGAGACCCAGTACTTC	TRBV18	.	.	TRBJ2-5
CASSWGNRGRSTDTQYF	TGTGCCAGCAGTTGGGGAAACAGGGGGCGGAGCACAGATACGCAGTATTTT	TRBV27	TRBD1	many	TRBJ2-3
CASSSSALLDYGYTF	TGTGCCAGCAGTTCCTCGGCCCTATTGGACTATGGCTACACCTTC	TRBV28	.	few	TRBJ1-2
CASFLRRYSNQPQHF	TGTGCCAGCTTTCTTAGGCGGTATAGCAATCAGCCCCAGCATTTT	TRBV14	.	.	TRBJ1-5
CASSFGRRGTEAFF	TGTGCCAGCAGCTTTGGGCGTCGGGGCACTGAAGCTTTCTTT	TRBV14	.	.	TRBJ1-1
CASSRWTSGATDTQYF	TGTGCCAGCAGCCGGTGGACTAGCGGGGCCACAGATACGCAGTATTTT	TRBV7-2	TRBD2	.	TRBJ2-3
CSVEKSGGTNYGYTF	TGCAGCGTTGAAAAGTCGGGCGGAACTAACTATGGCTACACCTTC	TRBV29-1	.	.	TRBJ1-2
CASSLAGQGPGSPLHF	TGTGCCAGCAGCTTAGCGGGACAGGGTCCGGGTTCACCCCTCCACTTT	TRBV7-8	TRBD1	few	TRBJ1-6
CASSRTREAAQETQYF	TGTGCCAGCTCAAGGACTAGGGAAGCGGCCCAAGAGACCCAGTACTTC	TRBV18	TRBD2	.	TRBJ2-5
CSVEGHHVSYNEQFF	TGCAGCGTTGAAGGACACCACGTCTCCTACAATGAGCAGTTCTTC	TRBV29-1	.	few	TRBJ2-1
CASSKARHQNYGYTF	TGTGCCAGCAGCAAAGCGCGTCACCAGAACTATGGCTACACCTTC	TRBV21-1	.	.	TRBJ1-2
CASRENSNYGYTF	TGTGCCAGCAGGGAGAACAGTAACTATGGCTACACCTTC	TRBV7-9	.	.	TRBJ1-2
CASSSFNRDRVAEAFF	TGTGCCAGCAGTTCCTTCAACCGGGACAGGGTCGCTGAAGCTTTCTTT	TRBV12-3/TRBV12-4	TRBD1	.	TRBJ1-1
CASYWGTSPYNEQFF	TGTGCCAGCTATTGGGGGACTAGTCCCTACAATGAGCAGTTCTTC	TRBV6-1	TRBD2	.	TRBJ2-1
CASSYAGTANTEAFF	TGTGCCAGCAGTTACGCCGGGACAGCGAACACTGAAGCTTTCTTT	TRBV7-9	TRBD1	.	TRBJ1-1
CATSEGNLAGWDNEQFF	TGTGCCACCAGTGAAGGAAACCTAGCGGGATGGGACAATGAGCAGTTCTTC	TRBV24-1	TRBD2	.	TRBJ2-1
CSAKDRDRMATEAFF	TGCAGTGCTAAGGACAGGGACAGGATGGCCACTGAAGCTTTCTTT	TRBV20-1	TRBD1	.	TRBJ1-1
CASSEGPPTYEQYF	TGTGCCAGCAGTGAAGGACCGCCTACCTACGAGCAGTACTTC	TRBV25-1	.	.	TRBJ2-7
CSARQGTSNTEAFF	TGCAGTGCTAGACAGGGGACTTCGAACACTGAAGCTTTCTTT	TRBV20-1	.	.	TRBJ1-1
CASSFRSVNQETQYF	TGTGCCAGCAGCTTCCGAAGTGTAAACCAAGAGACCCAGTACTTC	TRBV7-2	.	few	TRBJ2-5
CASVDNLNYGYTF	TGTGCCAGCGTAGACAATTTGAACTATGGCTACACCTTC	TRBV2	.	few	TRBJ1-2
CATSDFLGTDHTDTQYF	TGTGCCACCAGTGATTTCCTTGGGACAGATCACACAGATACGCAGTATTTT	TRBV24-1	TRBD1	.	TRBJ2-3
CASSPSGGASMNEQFF	TGTGCCAGCAGTCCGTCCGGGGGCGCCTCGATGAATGAGCAGTTCTTC	TRBV12-3/TRBV12-4	.	.	TRBJ2-1
CASSSAADYSNQPQHF	TGTGCCAGCAGTTCAGCCGCGGATTATAGCAATCAGCCCCAGCATTTT	TRBV6-6	.	.	TRBJ1-5
CSASFWQSSYNEQFF	TGCAGTGCTAGTTTCTGGCAGAGCTCCTACAATGAGCAGTTCTTC	TRBV20-1	.	few	TRBJ2-1
CASSLGQGKNIQYF	TGCGCCAGCAGCCTGGGACAGGGGAAAAACATTCAGTACTTC	TRBV4-1	TRBD1	few	TRBJ2-4
CSARQGGDNQPQHF	TGCAGTGCTAGGCAGGGGGGGGACAATCAGCCCCAGCATTTT	TRBV20-1	TRBD1	few	TRBJ1-5
CASSAGTGIYNEQFF	TGTGCCAGCAGCGCAGGGACAGGGATTTACAATGAGCAGTTCTTC	TRBV12-3/TRBV12-4	TRBD1	.	TRBJ2-1
CATSERDGNTEAFF	TGTGCCACCAGTGAGCGGGACGGGAACACTGAAGCTTTCTTT	TRBV24-1	.	.	TRBJ1-1
CATSGINSQPQHF	TGTGCCACCAGTGGGATTAATAGCCAGCCCCAGCATTTT	TRBV24-1	.	.	TRBJ1-5
CASSRHAGNTIYF	TGTGCCAGCAGCCGACATGCTGGAAACACCATATATTTT	TRBV6-6	.	.	TRBJ1-3
CATQQVSNQPQHF	TGTGCCACACAGCAGGTTAGCAATCAGCCCCAGCATTTT	TRBV24-1	.	few	TRBJ1-5
CASSLAGIETQYF	TGTGCCAGCAGCTTGGCGGGAATTGAGACCCAGTACTTC	TRBV11-2	.	.	TRBJ2-5
CASCWARVSTDTQYF	TGTGCCAGCTGTTGGGCGAGGGTGAGCACAGATACGCAGTATTTT	TRBV6-6	.	few	TRBJ2-3
CASSYEGIPNYGYTF	TGTGCCAGCAGTTACGAGGGGATACCTAACTATGGCTACACCTTC	TRBV6-6	.	.	TRBJ1-2
CASSLGLQQPQHF	TGTGCCAGCAGCTTAGGCCTTCAGCAGCCCCAGCATTTT	TRBV5-5	.	.	TRBJ1-5
CASSQYSLPIRARGQNTEAFF	TGCGCCAGCAGCCAATATTCACTCCCCATACGGGCAAGGGGCCAGAACACTGAAGCTTTCTTT	TRBV4-1	.	.	TRBJ1-1
CASSFMLGFYEQYF	TGTGCCAGCAGCTTTATGTTGGGGTTCTACGAGCAGTACTTC	TRBV11-3	.	.	TRBJ2-7
CASSPGGTRSYGYTF	TGCGCCAGCAGCCCGGGGGGGACAAGGAGCTATGGCTACACCTTC	TRBV5-1	.	.	TRBJ1-2
CASSFQLNTEAFF	TGTGCCAGCAGTTTCCAGTTGAACACTGAAGCTTTCTTT	TRBV12-3/TRBV12-4	.	.	TRBJ1-1
CASSLSGYTF	TGTGCCAGCAGTCTAAGTGGCTACACCTTC	TRBV6-1	.	once	TRBJ1-2
CASSLGTPKRETQYF	TGTGCCAGCAGCTTAGGTACTCCGAAGAGGGAGACCCAGTACTTC	TRBV11-3	.	.	TRBJ2-5
CASSYSRSNQPQHF	TGTGCCAGCAGTTACTCGAGGTCAAATCAGCCCCAGCATTTT	TRBV6-5	.	.	TRBJ1-5
CASSPEAVAQYF	TGTGCCAGCAGTCCCGAGGCTGTTGCGCAGTATTTT	TRBV6-1	.	few	TRBJ2-3
CASSFGRGETQYF	TGTGCTAGCAGCTTCGGCAGGGGAGAGACCCAGTACTTC	TRBV7-7	.	many	TRBJ2-5
CSVEEGGNTEAFF	TGCAGCGTTGAAGAAGGTGGGAACACTGAAGCTTTCTTT	TRBV29-1	.	few	TRBJ1-1
CASSIPDRGKTEAFF	TGTGCCAGCAGCATACCGGACAGGGGAAAGACTGAAGCTTTCTTT	TRBV7-9	TRBD1	.	TRBJ1-1
CSAKWTGGGETQYF	TGCAGTGCTAAATGGACAGGGGGCGGGGAGACCCAGTACTTC	TRBV20-1	TRBD1	.	TRBJ2-5
CSAIARLAGVNEQFF	TGCAGTGCTATCGCCCGACTAGCGGGAGTCAATGAGCAGTTCTTC	TRBV20-1	TRBD2	.	TRBJ2-1
CASSVKWEAFF	TGCGCCAGCAGTGTTAAATGGGAAGCTTTCTTT	TRBV10-2	.	few	TRBJ1-1
CASSLDPAGNQPQHF	TGTGCCAGCAGCTTGGACCCGGCGGGCAATCAGCCCCAGCATTTT	TRBV5-5	.	few	TRBJ1-5